The 7 T cell receptor beta chains below were found in one sample sequenced in a study of T cell responses to AZD1222 COVID-19 vaccine. Method: immunoSEQ multiplex PCR; TCRdb's copy keeps in-frame clones and lacks some. The sample includes 70,000 or so clones, 80% to 90% of them seen just once. Specimen: peripheral blood, collected 28 days after the second AZD1222 dose. The receptors derive from an adult who received the AZD1222 COVID-19 vaccine.

This clone was seen more than once but under ten times. V usage is TRBV2 and J usage is TRBJ2-2; D may be TRBD2 (5 bases). In germline, CDR1 is SNHLY, CDR2 FYNNEI. V was trimmed by 4 bases and J by 5 bases, leaving 14 bases between them. This CDR3 contains 15 residues. The CDR3 sequence: CASSVGVLGTGELFF. The CDR3 DNA follows: TGTGCCAGCAGTGTGGGAGTCTTGGGGACCGGGGAGCTGTTTTTT.

CDR3 protein: CASSVHRDHEQYF. DNA for the CDR3: TGTGCCAGCAGCGTGCACAGGGACCACGAGCAGTACTTC. The rearrangement links TRBV9 to TRBJ2-7; possible D gene TRBD1, 6 bases. The CDR3 is 13 amino acids. Germline CDR1 reads SGDLS; CDR2 reads YYNGEE. V was pared by 2 bases and J by 5 bases, with 11 bases between.

This sequence joins TRBV3-1 (or the pseudogene TRBV3-2) and TRBJ1-2; the D gene is possibly TRBD1 (5 bases). Looked up from germline, CDR1 is LGHDT and CDR2 is YNNKEL (reference sequence). CDR3 length equals 14 residues. V was cut by 0 bases and J by 8 bases, with 13 bases left in between. The CDR3: CASSQESRARGYTF. The CDR3 DNA sequence: TGTGCCAGCAGCCAAGAATCCAGGGCTCGAGGCTACACCTTC.

The V and J genes are TRBV4-3 and TRBJ2-4, with 8 nucleotides matching TRBD1. Losses at the gene ends were 5 bases for V and 0 bases for J; bases not matched to a gene: 6. CDR3 length: 16 amino acids. Germline CDR1 LGHNA, CDR2 YSLEER. As DNA, the CDR3 is TGCGCCAGCAGCTCGGACAGGGTATCAGCCAAAAACATTCAGTACTTC. Amino acid sequence: CASSSDRVSAKNIQYF.

V is TRBV7-9 and J is TRBJ1-2, with no clear D. This CDR3 spans 15 amino acids. V dropped 5 bases and J dropped 5 bases, with 18 bases sitting between them. Germline CDR1 reads SEHNR; CDR2 reads FQNEAQ (reference sequence). CDR3 region: CASSSAQWSYYGYTF. The CDR3 DNA reads TGTGCCAGCAGCAGCGCACAGTGGAGTTATTATGGCTACACCTTC.

The gene calls are TRBV11-2 and TRBJ1-5; TRBD1 might be the D (5 bases). Germline assignment: CDR1 SGHAT and CDR2 FQNNGV. Trimming stripped 0 bases from V and 9 bases from J, with 9 bases between. This CDR3 contains 13 residues. The CDR3 region is CASSLDLGRPQHF. CDR3 DNA sequence: TGTGCCAGCAGCTTAGATCTGGGGCGGCCCCAGCATTTT.

The chain joins TRBV30 to TRBJ1-6; possibly TRBD1 for D (6 bases). This CDR3 region has 12 residues. Germline lookup yields CDR1 GTSNPN and CDR2 SVGIG (reference sequence). V was clipped by 6 bases and J by 10 bases, with 13 bases between them. The DNA for the CDR3 is TGTGCCTGTTTCGGGGGCGGATCACCCCTCCACTTT. Residues: CACFGGGSPLHF. The full variable domain, rest sourced from reference TRBV30 and TRBJ1-6, is SQTIHQWPATLVQPVGSPLSLECTVEGTSNPNLYWYRQAAGRGLQLLFYSVGIGQISSEVPQNLSASRPQDRQFILSSKKLLLSDSGFYLCACFGGGSPLHFGNGTRLTVT.